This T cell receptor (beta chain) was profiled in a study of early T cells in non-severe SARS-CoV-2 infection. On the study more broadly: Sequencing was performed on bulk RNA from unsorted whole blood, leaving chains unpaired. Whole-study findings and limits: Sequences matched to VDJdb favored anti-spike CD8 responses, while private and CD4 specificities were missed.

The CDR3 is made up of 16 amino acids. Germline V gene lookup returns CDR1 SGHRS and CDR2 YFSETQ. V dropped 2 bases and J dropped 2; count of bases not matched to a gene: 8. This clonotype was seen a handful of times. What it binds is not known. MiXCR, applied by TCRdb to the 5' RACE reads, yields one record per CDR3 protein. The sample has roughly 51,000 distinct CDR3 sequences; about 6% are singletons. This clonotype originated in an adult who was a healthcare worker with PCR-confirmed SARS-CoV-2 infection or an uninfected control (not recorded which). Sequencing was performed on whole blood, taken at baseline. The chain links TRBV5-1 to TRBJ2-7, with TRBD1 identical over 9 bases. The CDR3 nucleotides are TGCGCCAGCAGCTTTAGGTTGGGACAGGGAGCCTACGAGCAGTACTTC. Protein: CASSFRLGQGAYEQYF.